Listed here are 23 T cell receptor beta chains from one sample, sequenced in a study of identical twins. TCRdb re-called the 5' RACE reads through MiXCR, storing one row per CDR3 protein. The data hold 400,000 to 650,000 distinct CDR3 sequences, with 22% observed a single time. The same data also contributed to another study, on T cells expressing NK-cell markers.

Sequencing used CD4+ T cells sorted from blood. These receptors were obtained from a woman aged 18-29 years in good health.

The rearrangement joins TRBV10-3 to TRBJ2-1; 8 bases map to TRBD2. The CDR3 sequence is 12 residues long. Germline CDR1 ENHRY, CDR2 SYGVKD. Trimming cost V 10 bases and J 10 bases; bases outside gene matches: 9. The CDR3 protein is CATRPGGYEQFF. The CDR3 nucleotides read TGTGCCACCCGCCCGGGAGGGTACGAGCAGTTCTTC.

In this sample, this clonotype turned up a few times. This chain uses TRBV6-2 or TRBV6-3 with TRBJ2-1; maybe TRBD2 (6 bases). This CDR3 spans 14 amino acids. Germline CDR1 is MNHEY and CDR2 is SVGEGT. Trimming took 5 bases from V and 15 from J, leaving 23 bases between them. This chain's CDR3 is CASSPILGGAGRFF. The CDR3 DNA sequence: TGTGCCAGCAGTCCGATCCTCGGGGGAGCAGGACGGTTCTTC.

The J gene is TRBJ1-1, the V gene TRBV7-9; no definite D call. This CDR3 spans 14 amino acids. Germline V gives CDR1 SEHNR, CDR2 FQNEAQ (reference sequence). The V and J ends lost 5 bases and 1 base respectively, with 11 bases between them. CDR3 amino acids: CASSPHLGNTEAFF. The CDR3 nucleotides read TGTGCCAGCAGCCCCCACCTTGGGAACACTGAAGCTTTCTTT.

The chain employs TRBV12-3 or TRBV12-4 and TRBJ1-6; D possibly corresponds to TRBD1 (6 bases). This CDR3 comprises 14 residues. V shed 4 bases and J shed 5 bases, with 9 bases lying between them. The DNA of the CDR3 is TGTGCCAGCAGTTCCGGGACAAATAATTCACCCCTCCACTTT. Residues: CASSSGTNNSPLHF.

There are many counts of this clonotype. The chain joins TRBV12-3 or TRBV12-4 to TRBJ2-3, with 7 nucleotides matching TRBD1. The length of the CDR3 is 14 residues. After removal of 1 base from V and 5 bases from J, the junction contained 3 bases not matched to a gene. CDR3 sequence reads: CASSLGQGEDTQYF. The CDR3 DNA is TGTGCCAGCAGTTTAGGACAGGGAGAAGATACGCAGTATTTT.

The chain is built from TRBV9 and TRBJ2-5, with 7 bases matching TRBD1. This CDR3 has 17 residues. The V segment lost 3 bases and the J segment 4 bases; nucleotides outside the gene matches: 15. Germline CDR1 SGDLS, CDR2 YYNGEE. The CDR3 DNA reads TGTGCCAGCAGCGGAAAAGCCCGGGACAGCAGAGTAGAGACCCAGTACTTC. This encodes CASSGKARDSRVETQYF.

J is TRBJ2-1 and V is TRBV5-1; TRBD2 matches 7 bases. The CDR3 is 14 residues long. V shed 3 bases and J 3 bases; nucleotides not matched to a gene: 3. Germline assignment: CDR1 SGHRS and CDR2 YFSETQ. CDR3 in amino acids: CASSWDYFYNEQFF. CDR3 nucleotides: TGCGCCAGCAGCTGGGACTACTTCTACAATGAGCAGTTCTTC.

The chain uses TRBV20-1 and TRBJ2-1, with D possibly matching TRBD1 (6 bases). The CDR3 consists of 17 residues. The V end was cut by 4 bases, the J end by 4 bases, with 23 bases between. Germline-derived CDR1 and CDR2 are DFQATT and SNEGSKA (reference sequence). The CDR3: CSATSPTGMETYNEQFF. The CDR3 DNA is TGCAGTGCTACCAGCCCAACAGGGATGGAGACATACAATGAGCAGTTCTTC.

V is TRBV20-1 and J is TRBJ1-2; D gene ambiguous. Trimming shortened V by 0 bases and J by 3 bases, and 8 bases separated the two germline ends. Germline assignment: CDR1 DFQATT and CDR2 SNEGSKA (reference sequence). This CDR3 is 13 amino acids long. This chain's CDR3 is CSARDPRDYGYTF. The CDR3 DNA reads TGCAGTGCTAGAGATCCCCGGGACTATGGCTACACCTTC.

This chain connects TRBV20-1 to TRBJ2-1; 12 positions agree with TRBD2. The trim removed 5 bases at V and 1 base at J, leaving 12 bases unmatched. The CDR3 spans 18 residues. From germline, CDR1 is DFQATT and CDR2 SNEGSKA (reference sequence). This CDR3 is CSALSTGLAGRSYNEQFF. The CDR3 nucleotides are TGCAGTGCTCTCTCTACGGGACTAGCGGGTAGGTCCTACAATGAGCAGTTCTTC.

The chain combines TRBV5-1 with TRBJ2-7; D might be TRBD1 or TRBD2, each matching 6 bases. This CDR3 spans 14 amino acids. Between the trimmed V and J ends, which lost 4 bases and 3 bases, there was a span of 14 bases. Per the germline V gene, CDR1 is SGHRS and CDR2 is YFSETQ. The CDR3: CASSGQGRLYEQYF. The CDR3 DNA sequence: TGCGCCAGCAGCGGGCAGGGGAGGCTCTACGAGCAGTACTTC.

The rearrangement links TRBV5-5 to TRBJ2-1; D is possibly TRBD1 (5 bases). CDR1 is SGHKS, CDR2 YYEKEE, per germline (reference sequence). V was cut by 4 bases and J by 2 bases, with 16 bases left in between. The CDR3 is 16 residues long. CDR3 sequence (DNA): TGTGCCAGCAGCCCAGGGATGGACCACACCTACAATGAGCAGTTCTTC. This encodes CASSPGMDHTYNEQFF. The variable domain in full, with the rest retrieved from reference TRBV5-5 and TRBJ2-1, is DAGVTQSPTHLIKTRGQQVTLRCSPISGHKSVSWYQQVLGQGPQFIFQYYEKEERGRGNFPDRFSARQFPNYSSELNVNALLLGDSALYLCASSPGMDHTYNEQFFGPGTRLTVL.

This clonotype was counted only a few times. CDR3 in amino acids: CASSFYANQPQHF. DNA for the CDR3: TGTGCCAGCAGCTTCTATGCAAATCAGCCCCAGCATTTT. V is TRBV7-2 and J is TRBJ1-5; D unresolved. Trimming took 3 bases from V and 4 from J, leaving 7 bases between them. The length of the CDR3 is 13 residues. CDR1 and CDR2 from the germline V gene are SGHTA and FQGNSA.

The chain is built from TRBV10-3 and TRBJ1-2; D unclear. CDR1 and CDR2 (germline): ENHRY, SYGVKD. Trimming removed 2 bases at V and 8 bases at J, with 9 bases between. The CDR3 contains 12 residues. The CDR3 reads CAISELEWGYTF. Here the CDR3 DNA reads TGTGCCATCAGTGAGCTTGAGTGGGGCTACACCTTC.

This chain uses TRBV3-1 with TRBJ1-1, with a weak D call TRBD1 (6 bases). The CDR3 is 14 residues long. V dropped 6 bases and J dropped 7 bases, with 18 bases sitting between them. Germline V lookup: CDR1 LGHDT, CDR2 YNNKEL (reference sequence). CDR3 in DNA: TGTGCCAGCAGTCCTACAGGGAGGCCGGGTGAAGCTTTCTTT. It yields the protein CASSPTGRPGEAFF.

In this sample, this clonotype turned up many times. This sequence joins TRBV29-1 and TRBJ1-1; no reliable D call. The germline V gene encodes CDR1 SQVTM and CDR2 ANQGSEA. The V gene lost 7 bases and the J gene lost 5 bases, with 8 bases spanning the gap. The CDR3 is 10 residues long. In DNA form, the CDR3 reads TGCAGCGCCGACGTGACTGAAGCTTTCTTT. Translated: CSADVTEAFF.

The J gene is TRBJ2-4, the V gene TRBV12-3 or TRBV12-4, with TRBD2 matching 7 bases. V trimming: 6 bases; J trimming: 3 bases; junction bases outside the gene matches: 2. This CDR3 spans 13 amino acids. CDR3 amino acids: CASRGTIKNIQYF. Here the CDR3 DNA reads TGTGCCAGCAGAGGGACTATCAAAAACATTCAGTACTTC.

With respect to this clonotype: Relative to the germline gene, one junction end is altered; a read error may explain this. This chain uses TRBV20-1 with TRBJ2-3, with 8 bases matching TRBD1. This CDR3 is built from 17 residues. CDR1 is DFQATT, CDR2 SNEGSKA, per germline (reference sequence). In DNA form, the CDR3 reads TGCTGTGCGTGGGGACAGGACCCCGTACCTAGCACAGATACGCAGTATTTT. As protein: CCAWGQDPVPSTDTQYF.

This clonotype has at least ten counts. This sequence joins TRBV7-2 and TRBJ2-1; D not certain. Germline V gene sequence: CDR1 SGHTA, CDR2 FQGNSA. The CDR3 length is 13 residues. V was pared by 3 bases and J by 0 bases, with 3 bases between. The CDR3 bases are TGTGCCAGCAGCTTTAGCTCCTACAATGAGCAGTTCTTC. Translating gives CASSFSSYNEQFF.

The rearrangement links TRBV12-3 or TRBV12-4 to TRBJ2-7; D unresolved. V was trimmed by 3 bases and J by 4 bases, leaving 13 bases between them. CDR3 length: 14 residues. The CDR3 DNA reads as TGTGCCAGCAGTTTGGTTCCAGTCTGGTACGAGCAGTACTTC. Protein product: CASSLVPVWYEQYF.

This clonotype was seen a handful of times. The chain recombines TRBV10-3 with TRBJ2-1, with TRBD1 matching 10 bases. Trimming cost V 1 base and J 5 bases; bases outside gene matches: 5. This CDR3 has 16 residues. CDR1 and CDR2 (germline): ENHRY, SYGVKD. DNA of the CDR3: TGTGCCATCAGTGAGTTAAAGACAGGGGGCCACAATGAGCAGTTCTTC. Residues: CAISELKTGGHNEQFF.

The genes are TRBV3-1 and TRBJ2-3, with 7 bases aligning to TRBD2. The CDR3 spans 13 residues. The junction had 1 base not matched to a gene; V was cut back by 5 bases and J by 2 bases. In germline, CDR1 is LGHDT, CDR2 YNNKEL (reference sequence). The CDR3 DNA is TGTGCCAGCAGCTGGGACTACACAGATACGCAGTATTTT. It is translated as CASSWDYTDTQYF.

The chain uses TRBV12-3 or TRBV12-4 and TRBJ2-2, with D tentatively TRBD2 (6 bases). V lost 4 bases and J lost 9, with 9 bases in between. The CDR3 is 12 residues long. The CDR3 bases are TGTGCCAGCAGTTCTCTAGCGAGGGAGCTGTTTTTT. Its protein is CASSSLARELFF.